This TCR beta chain came from a study of OX40 agonist ivuxolimab in advanced cancers. The protocol was immunoSEQ multiplex PCR, while the TCRdb copy is restricted to in-frame clones and leaves out a portion. The sample holds approximately 57,000 clones, nearly 85% seen once. Trimming cost V 5 bases and J 3 bases, with 16 bases left between them. The germline gives CDR1 MDHEN, CDR2 SYDVKM. CDR3 size: 15 residues. V gene TRBV28 combines with J gene TRBJ1-1; possible D gene TRBD1, 6 bases. Sequences were derived from CD4+ or CD8+ T cells sorted from blood, sampled in a trial of the OX40 agonist ivuxolimab. This sequence originates from an adult with an advanced solid tumor such as melanoma, head and neck, liver or kidney cancer. Written as DNA, the CDR3 is TGTGCCAGCAGTATAACAGGGTGGAGGGACACTGAAGCTTTCTTT. Its protein product is CASSITGWRDTEAFF.